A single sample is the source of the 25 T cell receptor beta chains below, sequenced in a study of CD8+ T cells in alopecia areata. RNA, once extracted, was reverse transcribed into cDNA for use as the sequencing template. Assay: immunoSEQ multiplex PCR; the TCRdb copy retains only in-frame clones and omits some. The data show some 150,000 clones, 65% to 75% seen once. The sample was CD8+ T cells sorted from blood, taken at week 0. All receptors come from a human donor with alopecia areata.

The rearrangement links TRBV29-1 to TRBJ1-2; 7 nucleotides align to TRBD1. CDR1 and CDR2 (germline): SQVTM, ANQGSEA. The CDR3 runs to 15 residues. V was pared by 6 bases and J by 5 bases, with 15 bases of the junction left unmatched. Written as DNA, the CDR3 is TGCAGCGTGGGTCCCTCGCGACAGGGCTCTTATGGCTACACCTTC. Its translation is CSVGPSRQGSYGYTF.

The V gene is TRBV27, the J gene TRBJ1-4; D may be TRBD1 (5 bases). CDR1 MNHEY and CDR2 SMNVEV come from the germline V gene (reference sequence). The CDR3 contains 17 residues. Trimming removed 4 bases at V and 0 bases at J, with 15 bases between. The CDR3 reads CASSWGLGSATNEKLFF. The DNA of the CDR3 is TGTGCCAGCAGTTGGGGGTTAGGAAGTGCAACTAATGAAAAACTGTTTTTT.

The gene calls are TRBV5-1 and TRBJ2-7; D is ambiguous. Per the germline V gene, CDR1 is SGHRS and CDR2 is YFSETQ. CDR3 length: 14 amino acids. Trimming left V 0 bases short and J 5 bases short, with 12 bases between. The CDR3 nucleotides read TGCGCCAGCAGCTTGGAGAATCCAGCCCACGAGCAGTACTTC. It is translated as CASSLENPAHEQYF.

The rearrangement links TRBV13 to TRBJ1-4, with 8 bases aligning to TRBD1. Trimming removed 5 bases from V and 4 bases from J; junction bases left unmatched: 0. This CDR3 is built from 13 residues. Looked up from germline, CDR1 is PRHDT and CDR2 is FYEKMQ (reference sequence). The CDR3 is CASSDRGNEKLFF. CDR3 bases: TGTGCCAGCAGCGACAGGGGTAATGAAAAACTGTTTTTT.

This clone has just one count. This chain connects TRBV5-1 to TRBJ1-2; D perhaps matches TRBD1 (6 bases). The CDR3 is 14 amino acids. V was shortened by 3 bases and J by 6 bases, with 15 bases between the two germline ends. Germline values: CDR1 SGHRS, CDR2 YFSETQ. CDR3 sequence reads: CASSSAGGGDGYTF. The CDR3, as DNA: TGCGCCAGCAGCTCCGCGGGGGGCGGAGATGGCTACACCTTC. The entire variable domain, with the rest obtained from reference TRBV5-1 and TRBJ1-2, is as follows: KAGVTQTPRYLIKTRGQQVTLSCSPISGHRSVSWYQQTPGQGLQFLFEYFSETQRNKGNFPGRFSGRQFSNSRSEMNVSTLELGDSALYLCASSSAGGGDGYTFGSGTRLTVV.

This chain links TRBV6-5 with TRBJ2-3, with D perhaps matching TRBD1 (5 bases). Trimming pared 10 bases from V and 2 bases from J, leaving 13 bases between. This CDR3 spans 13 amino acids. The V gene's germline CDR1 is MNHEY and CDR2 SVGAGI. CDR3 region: CATLFGHTDTQYF. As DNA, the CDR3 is TGTGCCACTCTTTTCGGACACACAGATACGCAGTATTTT.

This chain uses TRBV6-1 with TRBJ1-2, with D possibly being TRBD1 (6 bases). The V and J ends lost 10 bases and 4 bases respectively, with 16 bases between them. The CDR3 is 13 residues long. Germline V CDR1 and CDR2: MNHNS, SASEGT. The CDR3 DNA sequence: TGTGCCACCGAGTCGACAGGACTCTATGGCTACACCTTC. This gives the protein CATESTGLYGYTF.

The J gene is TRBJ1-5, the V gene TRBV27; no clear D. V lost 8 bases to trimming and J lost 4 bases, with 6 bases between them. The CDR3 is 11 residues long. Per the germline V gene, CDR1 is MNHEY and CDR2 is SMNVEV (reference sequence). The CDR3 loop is CASGLNQPQHF. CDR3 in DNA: TGTGCCAGCGGGCTTAATCAGCCCCAGCATTTT.

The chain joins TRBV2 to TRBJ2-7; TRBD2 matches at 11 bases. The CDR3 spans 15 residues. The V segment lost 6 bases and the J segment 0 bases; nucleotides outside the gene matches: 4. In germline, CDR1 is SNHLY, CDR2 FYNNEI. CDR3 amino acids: CASRDTSGGSYEQYF. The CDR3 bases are TGTGCCAGCAGGGACACTAGCGGGGGCTCCTACGAGCAGTACTTC.

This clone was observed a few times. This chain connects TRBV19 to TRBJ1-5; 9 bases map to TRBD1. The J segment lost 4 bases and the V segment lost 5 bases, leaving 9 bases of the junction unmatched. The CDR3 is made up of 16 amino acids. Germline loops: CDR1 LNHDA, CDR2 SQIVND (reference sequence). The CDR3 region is CASSYETGGLNQPQHF. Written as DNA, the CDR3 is TGTGCCAGTAGTTACGAGACAGGGGGACTAAATCAGCCCCAGCATTTT.

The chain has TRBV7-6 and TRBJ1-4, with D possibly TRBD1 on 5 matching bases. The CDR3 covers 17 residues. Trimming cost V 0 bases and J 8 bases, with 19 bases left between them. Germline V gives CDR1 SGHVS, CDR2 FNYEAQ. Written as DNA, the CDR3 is TGTGCCAGCAGCTTAGCGTTGTTGGCCGGGGCAGAGGAAAAACTGTTTTTT. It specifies CASSLALLAGAEEKLFF.

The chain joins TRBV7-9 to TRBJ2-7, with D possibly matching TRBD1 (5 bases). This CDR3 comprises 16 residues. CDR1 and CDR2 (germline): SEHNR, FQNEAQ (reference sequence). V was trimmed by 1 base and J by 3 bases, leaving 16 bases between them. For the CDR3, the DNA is TGTGCCAGCAGCTTAGTCTTGCAGGGCCTAATCTACGAGCAGTACTTC. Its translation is CASSLVLQGLIYEQYF.

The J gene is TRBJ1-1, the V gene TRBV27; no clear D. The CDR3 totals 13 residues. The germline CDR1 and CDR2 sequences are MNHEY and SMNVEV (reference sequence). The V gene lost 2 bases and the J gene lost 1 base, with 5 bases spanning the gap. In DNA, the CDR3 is TGTGCCAGCAGTTTAGCAGGGAACACTGAAGCTTTCTTT. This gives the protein CASSLAGNTEAFF.

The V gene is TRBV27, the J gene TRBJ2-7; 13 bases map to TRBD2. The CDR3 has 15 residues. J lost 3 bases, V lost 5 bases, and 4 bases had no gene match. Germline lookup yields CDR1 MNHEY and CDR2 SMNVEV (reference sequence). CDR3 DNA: TGTGCCAGCAGTCAGACTAGCGGGGGGAACTACGAGCAGTACTTC. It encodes CASSQTSGGNYEQYF.

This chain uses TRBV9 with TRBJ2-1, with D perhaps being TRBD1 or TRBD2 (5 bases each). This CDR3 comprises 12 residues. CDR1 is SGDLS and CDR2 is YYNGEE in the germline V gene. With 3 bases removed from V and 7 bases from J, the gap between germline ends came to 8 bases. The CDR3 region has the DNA TGTGCCAGCAGCGGGGACCTTAATGAGCAGTTCTTC. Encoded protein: CASSGDLNEQFF.

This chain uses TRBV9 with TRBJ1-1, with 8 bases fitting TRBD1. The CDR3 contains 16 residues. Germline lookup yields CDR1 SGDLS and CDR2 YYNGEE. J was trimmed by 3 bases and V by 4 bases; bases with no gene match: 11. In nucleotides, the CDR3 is TGTGCCAGCAGCCCTCCCGGACAGGGCTGGGACACTGAAGCTTTCTTT. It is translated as CASSPPGQGWDTEAFF.

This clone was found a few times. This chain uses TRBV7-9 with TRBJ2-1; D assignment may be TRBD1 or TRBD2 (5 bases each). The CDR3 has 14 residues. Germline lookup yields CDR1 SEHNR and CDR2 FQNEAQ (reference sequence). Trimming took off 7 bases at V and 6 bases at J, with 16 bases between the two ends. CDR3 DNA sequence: TGTGCCAGCATCACGGGACGGCCCCCCAATGAGCAGTTCTTC. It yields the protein CASITGRPPNEQFF.

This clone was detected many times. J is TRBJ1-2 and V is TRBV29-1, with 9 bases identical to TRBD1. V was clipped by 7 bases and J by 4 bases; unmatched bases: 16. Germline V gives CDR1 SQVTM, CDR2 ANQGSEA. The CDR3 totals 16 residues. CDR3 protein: CSAQGALAQSIYGYTF. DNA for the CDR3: TGCAGCGCACAGGGGGCCCTTGCCCAGTCCATCTATGGCTACACCTTC.

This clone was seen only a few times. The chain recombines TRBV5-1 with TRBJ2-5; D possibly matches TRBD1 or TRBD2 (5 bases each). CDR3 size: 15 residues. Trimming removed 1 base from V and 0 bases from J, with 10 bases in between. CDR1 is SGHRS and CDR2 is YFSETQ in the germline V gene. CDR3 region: CASSLRWGYQETQYF. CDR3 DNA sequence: TGCGCCAGCAGCTTGAGGTGGGGGTACCAAGAGACCCAGTACTTC.

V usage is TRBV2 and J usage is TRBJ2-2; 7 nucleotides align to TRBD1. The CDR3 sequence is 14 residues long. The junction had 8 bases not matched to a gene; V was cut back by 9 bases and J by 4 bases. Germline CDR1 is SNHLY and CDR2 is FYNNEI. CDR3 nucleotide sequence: TGTGCCAGAGGGGACAGCTACTTCACCGGGGAGCTGTTTTTT. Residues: CARGDSYFTGELFF.

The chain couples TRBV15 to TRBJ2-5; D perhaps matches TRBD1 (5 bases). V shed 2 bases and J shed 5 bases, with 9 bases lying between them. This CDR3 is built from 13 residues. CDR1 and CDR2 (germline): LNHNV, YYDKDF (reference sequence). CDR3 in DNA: TGTGCCACCAGCAGACAGGGTGCGGAGACCCAGTACTTC. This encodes CATSRQGAETQYF.

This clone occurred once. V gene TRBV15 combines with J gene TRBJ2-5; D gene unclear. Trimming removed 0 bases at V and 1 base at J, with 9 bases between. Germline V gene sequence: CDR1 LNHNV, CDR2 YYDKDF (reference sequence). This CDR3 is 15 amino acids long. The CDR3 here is CATSRDLASQETQYF. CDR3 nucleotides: TGTGCCACCAGCAGAGATCTGGCGAGCCAAGAGACCCAGTACTTC.

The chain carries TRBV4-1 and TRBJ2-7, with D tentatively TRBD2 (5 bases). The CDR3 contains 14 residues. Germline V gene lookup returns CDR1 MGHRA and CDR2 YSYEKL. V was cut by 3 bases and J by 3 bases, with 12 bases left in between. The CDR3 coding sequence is TGCGCCAGCAGCCAGGTGGTAGGAGGCTACGAGCAGTACTTC. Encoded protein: CASSQVVGGYEQYF.

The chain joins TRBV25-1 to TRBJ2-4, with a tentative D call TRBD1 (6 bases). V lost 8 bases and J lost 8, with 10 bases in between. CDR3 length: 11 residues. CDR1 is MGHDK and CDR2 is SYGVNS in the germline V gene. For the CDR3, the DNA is TGTGCCAGCGGAAAGGGGGACATTCAGTACTTC. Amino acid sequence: CASGKGDIQYF.

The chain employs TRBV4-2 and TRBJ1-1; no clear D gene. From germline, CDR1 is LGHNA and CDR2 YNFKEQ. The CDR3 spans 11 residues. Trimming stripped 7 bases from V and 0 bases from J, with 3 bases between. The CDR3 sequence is CASTLNTEAFF. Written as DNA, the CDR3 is TGTGCCAGCACCCTGAACACTGAAGCTTTCTTT.